A selection of T cell receptor beta chains follows, all from one sample in a study of blood T cell repertoires in COVID-19. Sequencing was performed with immunoSEQ multiplex PCR; in TCRdb, only in-frame clones are kept and a portion is missing. The repertoire holds 200,000 to 250,000 clones, with about nine tenths as singletons. Sequenced sample: peripheral blood. These receptors were taken from a man aged 55 to 70 who had recovered from COVID-19. Each CDR3 is given with its conserved first and last residue. A D gene is named only where the DNA matches it firmly. Not all rows give a size; the values are once, few, many and, for expanded clones, a class.

TGTGCCACGACAGGGGCGACCTACGAGCAGTACTTC CATTGATYEQYF - TRBJ2-7 TRBD1 TRBV28
TGTGCCAGCAGCCGACGGGGGGCCGACGAGCAGTACTTC CASSRRGADEQYF - TRBJ2-7 - TRBV3-1/TRBV3-2
TGTGCCAGCGGATCCGGGACAGGGTATAGTCCGCATTTT CASGSGTGYSPHF - TRBJ1-5 TRBD1 TRBV28
TGTGCCAGCAGTTTAGCGGATGGGACAGGGGCTTCACCCCTCCACTTT CASSLADGTGASPLHF - TRBJ1-6 TRBD1 TRBV28
TGTGCCAGCAGTTTAATGGGACAGGAGCCCACCGGGGAGCTGTTTTTT CASSLMGQEPTGELFF - TRBJ2-2 TRBD1 TRBV28
TGTGCCACCAGTGCCGGGGGGGTGGGCTCCTACAATGAGCAGTTCTTC CATSAGGVGSYNEQFF - TRBJ2-1 TRBD2 TRBV24-1
TGTGCCAGTAGTATTTGGGGAGTCGCCGGGGCCAACGTCCTGACTTTC CASSIWGVAGANVLTF - TRBJ2-6 - TRBV19
TGTGCCAGCAGTTATGCCGGGAACTACGAGCAGTACTTC CASSYAGNYEQYF - TRBJ2-7 - TRBV7-3
TGTGCCATCAGTGAGGGTGGAGGGGAAAATGGCTACACCTTC CAISEGGGENGYTF once TRBJ1-2 - TRBV10-3
TGTGCCATCAGTGCGGCAGCGGGAGTGAGACAGACCCAGTACTTC CAISAAAGVRQTQYF - TRBJ2-5 TRBD2 TRBV10-3
TGCGCCAGCAGCACTGACAGTAACTATGGCTACACCTTC CASSTDSNYGYTF - TRBJ1-2 - TRBV5-1
TGCAGCGTTCGACAGGGCGGGAACACCGGGGAGCTGTTTTTT CSVRQGGNTGELFF - TRBJ2-2 TRBD1 TRBV29-1
TGTGCCAGCAGCTCGGGACTAGGGAAAGAGACCCAGTACTTC CASSSGLGKETQYF - TRBJ2-5 TRBD2 TRBV7-3
TGTGCCAGCAGAGGGGGAGTGAACAGGCGATCTGTAGATACGCAGTATTTT CASRGGVNRRSVDTQYF - TRBJ2-3 - TRBV2
TGTGCCAGCAGCGCACTAGCGGGAGGGCCCCGGGATTTT CASSALAGGPRDF - TRBJ2-3 TRBD2 TRBV9
TGCGCCAGCAGCCCAGAGGACAGGGGGCTCGAGCAGTACTTC CASSPEDRGLEQYF - TRBJ2-7 TRBD1 TRBV5-1
TGTGCCAGCACCCCCGGGACAGGGCCAACTAACTATGGCTACACCTTC CASTPGTGPTNYGYTF - TRBJ1-2 TRBD1 TRBV28
TGTGCCAGCAGTCCCTTTATCCGGACAGCTGAAAAACTGTTTTTT CASSPFIRTAEKLFF - TRBJ1-4 - TRBV11-2
TGTGCCAGTAGTCCCAAGACAGGGGGCGCGAGTGAAGCTTTCTTT CASSPKTGGASEAFF - TRBJ1-1 TRBD1 TRBV19
TGTGCCAGCAGCCAGGGACAGGGGGGTAGGGATGAGCAGTTCTTC CASSQGQGGRDEQFF - TRBJ2-1 TRBD1 TRBV11-2
TGTGCCATGGGGCTCGCGGGAGGCCCCAATGAGCAGTTCTTC CAMGLAGGPNEQFF - TRBJ2-1 TRBD2 TRBV10-3
TGTGCCAGCAGCTTAGTCGGACAGGGGAGCGCACCCCTCCACTTT CASSLVGQGSAPLHF few TRBJ1-6 TRBD1 TRBV7-9
TGTGCCAGCAGCCAAGGGATTGGGTCCCAGGTCTCTTCTTACGGCTACACCTTC CASSQGIGSQVSSYGYTF - TRBJ1-2 - TRBV3-1/TRBV3-2
TGTGCCAGCTCAATTACGGCTAACTATGGCTACACCTTC CASSITANYGYTF - TRBJ1-2 - TRBV18
TGTGCCAGCAGTCCGGGGGGCGCAAATAATTCACCCCTCCACTTT CASSPGGANNSPLHF - TRBJ1-6 - TRBV7-3
TGTGCCAGCAGCTTGGATAGCGGGACCACTAATGAGCAGTTCTTC CASSLDSGTTNEQFF once TRBJ2-1 TRBD2 TRBV5-4
TGTGCCAGCAGTTACTCGATTTCGGGGAACGAGCAGTACTTC CASSYSISGNEQYF - TRBJ2-7 - TRBV6-2/TRBV6-3
TGTGCCAGCTCACCAACGTCCGGGACAGGGCAATCACCCCTCCACTTT CASSPTSGTGQSPLHF - TRBJ1-6 TRBD1 TRBV18
TGTGCCAGCAGGGCGACAGGGGGCGCTTACAATGAGCAGTTCTTC CASRATGGAYNEQFF - TRBJ2-1 TRBD1 TRBV6-5
TGTGCCAGCAGCCTTGGACAGGATCCTTTCTATGGCTACACCTTC CASSLGQDPFYGYTF - TRBJ1-2 TRBD1 TRBV5-4
TGCGCCAGCAGCTTGGCCGGGACAGGCATTGCAGAGACCCAGTACTTC CASSLAGTGIAETQYF - TRBJ2-5 TRBD1 TRBV5-1
TGTGCCAGCAGCCCCCGGACAGGGGGCAAATACGAGCAGTACTTC CASSPRTGGKYEQYF once TRBJ2-7 TRBD1 TRBV9
TGTGCCAGCAGCCGAGACTACGAGCAGTACTTC CASSRDYEQYF few TRBJ2-7 - TRBV7-9
TGTGCCAGCGGGACAGGCGATGAAAAACTGTTTTTT CASGTGDEKLFF - TRBJ1-4 TRBD1 TRBV6-5
TGTGCCAGCAGACCGGGACAGGGGAGTCCCACTGAAGCTTTCTTT CASRPGQGSPTEAFF - TRBJ1-1 TRBD1 TRBV6-4
TGTGCCAGTAGTACCCGGACAGGGCGTTTTAACGAGCAGTACTTC CASSTRTGRFNEQYF - TRBJ2-7 TRBD1 TRBV19
TGTGCCAGCAGTGACTCGAGGAGCCCACAAGAGACCCAGTACTTC CASSDSRSPQETQYF - TRBJ2-5 - TRBV6-4
TGTGCCAGCAGTTTACAGGGGAGAGAGACCCAGTACTTC CASSLQGRETQYF - TRBJ2-5 - TRBV28
TGTGCCAGCAGCGCGACTAGCGGGGGGGGAGGTGAGCAGTTCTTC CASSATSGGGGEQFF - TRBJ2-1 TRBD2 TRBV5-4
TGCGCCAGCAGCTCCGGGGGACCAAGCTCTGGAAACACCATATATTTT CASSSGGPSSGNTIYF - TRBJ1-3 - TRBV5-1
TGTGCCAGCAGCCAAGTGTCAGCGGCTAACAGGGGCCCCGAAGCTTTCTTT CASSQVSAANRGPEAFF - TRBJ1-1 TRBD1 TRBV14
TGTGCCAGCAGCCTACAGGGAAACTATGGCTACACCTTC CASSLQGNYGYTF once TRBJ1-2 - TRBV28
TGTGCCAGCAGCCCCGACAGTAACTATGGCTACACCTTC CASSPDSNYGYTF - TRBJ1-2 - TRBV11-2
TGTGCCAGCAGTTTCCGGACAGCCTTCAACTATCAGCCCCAGCATTTT CASSFRTAFNYQPQHF - TRBJ1-5 - TRBV28